One and the same sample provided the 4 T cell receptor beta chains below, sequenced in a study of T cell repertoires in cytomegalovirus infection. Via MiXCR, TCRdb re-called the reads, giving one row per CDR3 protein. In the table there are around 180,000 distinct CDR3 sequences, 28% of which are singletons. The sequencing sample was made of PBMCs. Every receptor here comes from a human donor in good health (CMV status not recorded). Some clones in this sample may be carry-over from other donors' samples.

The genes are TRBV9 and TRBJ2-4; the match to TRBD1 covers 11 bases. V lost 4 bases and J lost 7; bases outside the gene matches: 7. The CDR3 is 15 residues long. Looked up from germline, CDR1 is SGDLS and CDR2 is YYNGEE. In DNA, the CDR3 is TGTGCCAGCAGCCCAACCGGGACAGGGGGTAACATTCAGTACTTC. Translating it yields CASSPTGTGGNIQYF.

This sequence joins TRBV6-1 and TRBJ2-1; no definite D call. CDR1 and CDR2 from the germline V gene are MNHNS and SASEGT. V lost 7 bases and J 9 bases, leaving 10 bases between the germline ends. The CDR3 is made up of 11 amino acids. The DNA for the CDR3 is TGTGCCAGCACCATGTCAAGTGAGCAGTTCTTC. Translating gives CASTMSSEQFF.

V is TRBV6-6 and J is TRBJ1-2; D may be TRBD1 (5 bases). Germline CDR1 MNHNY, CDR2 SVGAGI (reference sequence). Trimming shortened V by 6 bases and J by 4 bases, and 12 bases separated the two germline ends. This CDR3 region has 13 residues. CDR3 coding DNA: TGTGCCAGCAGGCCCGGGACCCCCTATGGCTACACCTTC. Protein sequence: CASRPGTPYGYTF.

The V gene is TRBV7-2, the J gene TRBJ2-3, with 11 bases identical to TRBD2. The length of the CDR3 is 14 residues. Germline-derived CDR1 and CDR2 are SGHTA and FQGNSA. The J segment lost 4 bases and the V segment lost 3 bases, leaving 0 bases of the junction unmatched. The CDR3 reads CASSFSGGADTQYF. The CDR3, as DNA: TGTGCCAGCAGCTTTAGCGGGGGGGCAGATACGCAGTATTTT.